This T cell receptor (beta chain) was sequenced for a study of shared clonotypes between healthy human individuals. With regard to this clone: Its antigen is not known.

Study conclusions and caveats: Memory subsets had estimated richness that was generally smaller than that of naive subsets.

The CDR3 is 13 amino acids. Trimming left V 0 bases short and J 0 bases short, with 4 bases between. From germline, CDR1 is SGHRS and CDR2 YFSETQ. Assay used: immunoSEQ multiplex PCR; TCRdb lists only in-frame clones, some missing. In the table there are fewer than 400,000 clones, around 67% of which are singletons. This receptor was taken from a man aged 25-45 years in good health. This chain uses TRBV5-1 with TRBJ2-7; D is uncertain. The sequenced material came from memory CD4+ T cells sorted from blood. The subset: CD45RA-negative fraction. DNA for the CDR3: TGCGCCAGCAGCTTGGTACCCTCCTACGAGCAGTACTTC. It encodes CASSLVPSYEQYF.